What follows are 21 T cell receptor beta chains derived from one specimen sequenced in a study of T cell responses to AZD1222 COVID-19 vaccine. The table came from immunoSEQ multiplex PCR; TCRdb's copy has only in-frame clones and leaves some out. This table has 92,000 or so clones, about nine tenths appearing once. The sample was peripheral blood, taken 28 days after the second AZD1222 dose. Receptors originate from an adult who received the AZD1222 COVID-19 vaccine.

The chain couples TRBV27 to TRBJ1-5; perhaps TRBD1 as D (6 bases). The V and J ends lost 8 bases and 0 bases respectively, with 17 bases between them. This CDR3 region has 16 residues. Germline V gives CDR1 MNHEY, CDR2 SMNVEV (reference sequence). The CDR3 DNA reads as TGTGCCAGCCCCCCCGGACAGAAGCTTAGCAATCAGCCCCAGCATTTT. It encodes CASPPGQKLSNQPQHF.

The rearrangement uses TRBV11-1 and TRBJ1-2; D uncertain. CDR1 is SGHAT, CDR2 FQDESV, per germline (reference sequence). The CDR3 length is 15 residues. V was clipped by 4 bases and J by 8 bases, with 20 bases between them. The CDR3 nucleotides read TGTGCCAGCAGCTCTCCCGCGGACCCCCGTAAGGGCTACACCTTC. Translating gives CASSSPADPRKGYTF.

The V and J genes are TRBV19 and TRBJ1-3; tentative D call: TRBD1 (5 bases). Germline V gene data show CDR1 as LNHDA and CDR2 as SQIVND (reference sequence). The CDR3 loop spans 14 amino acids. Trimming took 7 bases from V and 2 from J, leaving 12 bases between them. CDR3 DNA sequence: TGTGCCAGTATGATGACAGCTACTGGAAACACCATATATTTT. Its protein product is CASMMTATGNTIYF.

V gene TRBV27 combines with J gene TRBJ2-7, with a possible D match to TRBD1 (5 bases). The length of the CDR3 is 16 residues. From germline, CDR1 is MNHEY and CDR2 SMNVEV (reference sequence). With 6 bases removed from V and 4 bases from J, the gap between germline ends came to 22 bases. CDR3 bases: TGTGCCAGCAGATTCGGCAGGGAAACGGGTTTTTACGAGCAGTACTTC. Residues: CASRFGRETGFYEQYF.

In its sample, this clone was seen once. In DNA form, the CDR3 reads TGTGCCAGCAGCCCTTTGGAGAACACTGAAGCTTTCTTT. Its protein product is CASSPLENTEAFF. The chain employs TRBV7-9 and TRBJ1-1; no clear D. Looked up from germline, CDR1 is SEHNR and CDR2 is FQNEAQ (reference sequence). The CDR3 runs to 13 residues. V was cut by 5 bases and J by 1 base, with 8 bases left in between.

V and J are TRBV10-1 and TRBJ2-2; perhaps TRBD1 as D (5 bases). Trimming cost V 4 bases and J 1 base, with 10 bases left between them. Germline CDR1 is WNHNN and CDR2 is SYGVQD (reference sequence). This CDR3 has 15 residues. CDR3 sequence: CASSGTGVNTGELFF. CDR3 sequence (DNA): TGCGCCAGCAGTGGAACAGGCGTGAACACCGGGGAGCTGTTTTTT.

The chain joins TRBV28 to TRBJ2-5; 7 nucleotides agree with TRBD2. The germline gives CDR1 MDHEN, CDR2 SYDVKM. The CDR3 contains 19 residues. The V gene end was trimmed by 8 bases and the J gene end by 7 bases; junction bases not matched to a gene: 28. The CDR3 sequence is CASGTYAPNLAVRTGTQYF. CDR3 sequence (DNA): TGTGCCAGCGGTACTTACGCTCCTAACCTAGCGGTCCGTACGGGGACCCAGTACTTC. Full variable domain (outside the CDR3, taken from reference TRBV28 and TRBJ2-5): DVKVTQSSRYLVKRTGEKVFLECVQDMDHENMFWYRQDPGLGLRLIYFSYDVKMKEKGDIPEGYSVSREKKERFSLILESASTNQTSMYLCASGTYAPNLAVRTGTQYFGPGTRLLVL.

This chain links TRBV6-1 with TRBJ1-6, with D possibly matching TRBD1 (5 bases). This CDR3 has 16 residues. Germline V gives CDR1 MNHNS, CDR2 SASEGT. Trimming cost V 1 base and J 3 bases, with 10 bases left between them. CDR3 region: CASSEVRDFYNSPLHF. Here the CDR3 DNA reads TGTGCCAGCAGTGAAGTAAGGGACTTCTATAATTCACCCCTCCACTTT.

The rearrangement links TRBV4-3 to TRBJ1-2, with D possibly TRBD1 on 6 matching bases. Germline V CDR1 and CDR2: LGHNA, YSLEER. V was pared by 0 bases and J by 4 bases, with 12 bases between. The CDR3 runs 15 residues. CDR3 sequence: CASSQDIQGTYGYTF. The CDR3 coding sequence is TGCGCCAGCAGCCAAGATATACAGGGAACCTATGGCTACACCTTC.

This clone was observed a handful of times. The DNA for the CDR3 is TGTGCCAGCAGTGACTCTAGCGGGGCAGATACGCAGTATTTT. This sequence encodes CASSDSSGADTQYF. V is TRBV6-4 and J is TRBJ2-3; 8 positions agree with TRBD2. After removal of 0 bases from V and 4 bases from J, the junction contained 0 bases not matched to a gene. This CDR3 has 14 residues. Germline assignment: CDR1 MRHNA and CDR2 SNTAGT.

The CDR3 is CASSLSVYYGYTF. CDR3 coding DNA: TGTGCCAGCAGCCTGAGTGTTTACTATGGCTACACCTTC. The chain recombines TRBV5-8 with TRBJ1-2; D is undetermined. V shed 4 bases and J shed 3 bases, with 10 bases lying between them. Per germline, CDR1 SGHTS and CDR2 YDEGEE. The CDR3 loop spans 13 amino acids.

The genes are TRBV6-6 and TRBJ2-7; TRBD1 agrees at 8 bases. V was clipped by 7 bases and J by 5 bases; unmatched bases: 7. The CDR3 extends over 13 amino acids. Germline CDR1 is MNHNY and CDR2 is SVGAGI (reference sequence). The CDR3 nucleotides are TGTGCCAGCACCCTACAGGGGGGCCACGAGCAGTACTTC. Amino acids: CASTLQGGHEQYF.

The chain links TRBV6-5 to TRBJ1-2; 7 nucleotides line up with TRBD1. Germline assignment: CDR1 MNHEY and CDR2 SVGAGI. Trimming took 4 bases from V and 6 from J; bases not matched to a gene: 8. This CDR3 region has 14 residues. CDR3 amino acids: CASSCDTGDDGYTF. The CDR3 nucleotides read TGTGCCAGCAGTTGCGACACAGGGGACGATGGCTACACCTTC.

V usage is TRBV9 and J usage is TRBJ1-6; TRBD1 matches 9 bases. Germline assignment: CDR1 SGDLS and CDR2 YYNGEE. The CDR3 runs to 13 residues. Unmatched junction bases numbered 3, after V lost 0 bases and J lost 14 bases. The CDR3 reads CASSVGQGGTLHF. The DNA of the CDR3 is TGTGCCAGCAGCGTAGGACAGGGGGGGACCCTCCACTTT.

The chain joins TRBV7-9 to TRBJ1-2; D not certain. The germline gives CDR1 SEHNR, CDR2 FQNEAQ (reference sequence). This CDR3 is 14 amino acids long. Trimming took off 5 bases at V and 4 bases at J, with 14 bases between the two ends. DNA of the CDR3: TGTGCCAGCAGCCGCGAATCACGCGCCTATGGCTACACCTTC. Amino acid sequence: CASSRESRAYGYTF.

The V call is TRBV4-3, the J call TRBJ1-2; TRBD1 is a possible D gene (5 bases). V was pared by 1 base and J by 8 bases, with 17 bases between. This CDR3 region has 15 residues. Germline CDR1 and CDR2: LGHNA and YSLEER. The CDR3 nucleotides are TGCGCCAGCAGCCAAGCGCGGCAGGGCTCTTGGGGCTACACCTTC. It translates to CASSQARQGSWGYTF.

The chain is built from TRBV3-1 (or the pseudogene TRBV3-2) and TRBJ2-7; TRBD2 matches 8 bases. The CDR3 runs 16 residues. The germline gives CDR1 LGHDT, CDR2 YNNKEL (reference sequence). With 0 bases clipped from V and 4 bases from J, the junction kept 8 bases outside the gene matches. The CDR3: CASSQEEGRLAYEQYF. CDR3 nucleotide sequence: TGTGCCAGCAGCCAAGAAGAGGGAAGACTAGCGTACGAGCAGTACTTC.

The chain links TRBV5-1 to TRBJ1-2, with no clear D. Trimming took off 5 bases at V and 4 bases at J, with 9 bases between the two ends. Germline CDR1 is SGHRS and CDR2 is YFSETQ. The CDR3 has 12 amino acids. The CDR3, as DNA: TGCGCCAGCAGAGATGTCACCTATGGCTACACCTTC. This encodes CASRDVTYGYTF.

The chain is built from TRBV19 and TRBJ1-2; D is ambiguous. The germline V gene has CDR1 LNHDA and CDR2 SQIVND (reference sequence). This CDR3 comprises 15 residues. The germline V and J ends were trimmed by 0 bases and 0 bases, with 8 bases remaining between them. The CDR3 loop is CASSIERATNYGYTF. The CDR3 nucleotides are TGTGCCAGTAGTATAGAGAGGGCGACTAACTATGGCTACACCTTC.

This chain connects TRBV7-9 to TRBJ1-4; TRBD1 might be the D (6 bases). The CDR3 has 15 residues. Between the trimmed V and J ends, which lost 1 base and 6 bases, there was a span of 12 bases. Germline V gene data show CDR1 as SEHNR and CDR2 as FQNEAQ (reference sequence). The chain's CDR3 is CASSLEEGVDEKLFF. The CDR3 region has the DNA TGTGCCAGCAGCTTAGAGGAGGGGGTGGATGAAAAACTGTTTTTT.

This chain uses TRBV4-2 with TRBJ2-7; TRBD2 matches at 7 bases. CDR3 length equals 14 residues. The ends lost 1 base at V and 3 bases at J; junction bases unmatched: 3. Looked up from germline, CDR1 is LGHNA and CDR2 is YNFKEQ. The CDR3 bases are TGTGCCAGCAGCCAAGGGGCTAGCGGCTACGAGCAGTACTTC. Encoded protein: CASSQGASGYEQYF.